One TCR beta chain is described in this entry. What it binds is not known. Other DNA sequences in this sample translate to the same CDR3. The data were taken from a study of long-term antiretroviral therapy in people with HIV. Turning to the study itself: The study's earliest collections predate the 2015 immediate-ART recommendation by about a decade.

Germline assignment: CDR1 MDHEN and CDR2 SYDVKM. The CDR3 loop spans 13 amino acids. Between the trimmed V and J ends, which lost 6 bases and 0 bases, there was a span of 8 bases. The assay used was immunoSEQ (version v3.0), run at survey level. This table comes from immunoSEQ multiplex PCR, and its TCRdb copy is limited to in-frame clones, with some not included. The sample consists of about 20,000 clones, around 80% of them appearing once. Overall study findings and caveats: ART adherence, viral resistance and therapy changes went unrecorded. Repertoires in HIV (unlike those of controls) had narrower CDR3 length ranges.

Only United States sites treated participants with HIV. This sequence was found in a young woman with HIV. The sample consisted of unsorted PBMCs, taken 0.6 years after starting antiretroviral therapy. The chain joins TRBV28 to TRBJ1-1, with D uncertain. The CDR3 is CASRGVMNTEAFF. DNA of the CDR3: TGTGCCAGCAGAGGAGTCATGAACACTGAAGCTTTCTTT.